This T cell receptor beta chain emerged from a study of cytomegalovirus exposure and HLA in healthy donors. In the study overall: It was reported in a later analysis that the same platform had been used for the approximately 110 validation repertoires as for the roughly 670 first-cohort repertoires. Regarding the study as a whole: For cytomegalovirus status, the classifier reportedly gave diagnoses with high specificity and sensitivity. For most TCR sequences rarity was the rule, although some public TCRs occurred in many donors.

Remarks on this clone: Antigen unknown.

Using immunoSEQ multiplex PCR, the repertoire was profiled, and TCRdb retains in-frame clones only, with some absent. The profile shows about 280,000 clones, 85% to 90% of them singletons. Sequencing used PBMCs. The source is a woman aged 18-29 years in good health and CMV-seronegative.

The CDR3: CASSLSGSPDTQYF. In DNA, the CDR3 is TGTGCCAGCAGCTTATCTGGGAGCCCAGATACGCAGTATTTT. The chain has TRBV7-3 and TRBJ2-3, with D tentatively TRBD2 (5 bases). V was shortened by 2 bases and J by 4 bases, with 10 bases between the two germline ends. Germline assignment: CDR1 SGHTA and CDR2 FQGTGA. The CDR3 loop spans 14 amino acids.